This T cell receptor (beta chain) was identified during a study of blood T cell repertoires in COVID-19 (TCRdb year 2020). The study in broad terms: Samples from collaborators originated in the United States, Italy and Spain and spanned both the acute and convalescent phases of COVID-19. Samples were obtained from the ongoing ImmuneRACE study (first 160 participants) and from about 1,300 subjects provided by 6 global collaborators. The dataset comprised deeply sampled blood TCRbeta repertoires from subjects exposed to, actively infected with, or recovered from COVID-19. Nearly every sample came with metadata listing a de-identified subject ID, COVID-19 status, age in years and sex. Where available, HLA class I and class II types were obtained from metadata supplied by the sample provider rather than from assay-based typing. A freely available public database, intended as a resource for researchers studying the immune response to SARS-CoV-2, is where the repertoires were released. The prospective study material was composed of cDNA or gDNA derived from T cells, B-cell-depleted T cells, or PBMCs.

Paper-wide results and their limitations: Clinical and demographic metadata were provided uncurated, with the amount varying by source and participant.

Concerning this clone: No cognate antigen has been identified for it. Qualities for individual bases were not recorded, and no much larger clone is one base off.

The collaborating institutions used their own protocols to collect whole blood in K2EDTA tubes. For TCRbeta analysis, collaborator samples were shipped as frozen whole blood, as isolated PBMCs, or as DNA extracted from either sample type. There are 13 amino acids in the CDR3, from cysteine to phenylalanine inclusive. Solely the CDR3 DNA is kept, with 39 bases framed from the first base. V was cut back by 0 bases and J by 5 bases, leaving a gap of 8 bases between them. As encoded in the germline V gene, CDR1 is SGHRS while CDR2 is YFSETQ. TCRbeta CDR3 regions were amplified from genomic DNA using the immunoSEQ Assay, a bias-controlled multiplex PCR. The source study handled its data this way. Within the assay, amplification of reference gene primers was used to estimate how many nucleated cells each sample contained. Sequence reads were collapsed and filtered to measure the absolute abundance of every unique TCRbeta CDR3 rearrangement. Productive Simpson clonality was computed per sample as the square root of Simpson's diversity index over productive rearrangements. TCRdb took this table from immuneACCESS and kept in-frame rearrangements with V and J called. Such tables lack part of the clones; where checked against another copy, unresolved V genes explain under half of the gap, and the rest is unexplained. V and J calls and clone size are given by that table; D and trimming were obtained from the DNA. Counted in this sample were about 140,000 clones; over 75% of them appeared once. The ten largest clones capture about 1.7% of the sample.

The sequence is built from TRBV5-1 and TRBJ1-1; no D segment can be confidently identified. The sequence was obtained from a woman in her fifties or sixties with acute or convalescent COVID-19. The sequencing sample was made of peripheral blood. The CDR3 region: CASSLAERTEAFF. Read as DNA, the sequence is TGCGCCAGCAGCTTGGCAGAGAGGACTGAAGCTTTCTTT. Beyond the CDR3, the reference TRBV5-1 and TRBJ1-1 genes provide the residues; the full variable domain reads: KAGVTQTPRYLIKTRGQQVTLSCSPISGHRSVSWYQQTPGQGLQFLFEYFSETQRNKGNFPGRFSGRQFSNSRSEMNVSTLELGDSALYLCASSLAERTEAFFGQGTRLTVV.